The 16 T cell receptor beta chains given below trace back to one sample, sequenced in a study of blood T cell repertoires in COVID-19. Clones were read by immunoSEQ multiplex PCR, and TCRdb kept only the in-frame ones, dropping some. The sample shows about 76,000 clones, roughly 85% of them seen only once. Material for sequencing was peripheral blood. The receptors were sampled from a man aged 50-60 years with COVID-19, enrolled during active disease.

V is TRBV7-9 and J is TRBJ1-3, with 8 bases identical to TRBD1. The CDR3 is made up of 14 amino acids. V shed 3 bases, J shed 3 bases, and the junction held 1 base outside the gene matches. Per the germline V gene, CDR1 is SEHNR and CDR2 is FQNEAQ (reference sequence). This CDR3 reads CASSLTGVGNTIYF. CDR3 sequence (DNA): TGTGCCAGCAGCTTGACAGGGGTTGGAAACACCATATATTTT.

CDR3 bases: TGCGCCAGCAGCCAACAGGACAGGGGGCTCAATGAGCAGTTCTTC. Amino acids: CASSQQDRGLNEQFF. The chain combines TRBV4-1 with TRBJ2-1; 11 bases line up with TRBD1. The V gene end was trimmed by 2 bases and the J gene end by 6 bases; junction bases not matched to a gene: 3. CDR3 length: 15 amino acids. Germline CDR1 and CDR2: MGHRA and YSYEKL.

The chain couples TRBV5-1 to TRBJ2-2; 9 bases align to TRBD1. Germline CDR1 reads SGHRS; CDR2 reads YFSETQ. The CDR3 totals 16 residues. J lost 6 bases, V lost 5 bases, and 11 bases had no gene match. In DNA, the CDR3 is TGCGCCAGCAGTCTTGCTGGGACAGGGATGGCCGGGGAGCTGTTTTTT. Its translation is CASSLAGTGMAGELFF.

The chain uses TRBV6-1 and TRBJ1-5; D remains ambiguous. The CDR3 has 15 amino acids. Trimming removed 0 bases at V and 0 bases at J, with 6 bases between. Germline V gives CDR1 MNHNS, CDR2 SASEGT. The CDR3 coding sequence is TGTGCCAGCAGTGAAGCTTCAGGTAGCAATCAGCCCCAGCATTTT. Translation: CASSEASGSNQPQHF.

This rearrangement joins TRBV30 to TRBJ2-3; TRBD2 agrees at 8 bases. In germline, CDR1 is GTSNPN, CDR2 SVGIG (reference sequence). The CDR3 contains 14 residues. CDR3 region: CAREGRADRDTQYF. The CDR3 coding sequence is TGTGCTCGGGAGGGGAGGGCCGATAGAGATACGCAGTATTTT.

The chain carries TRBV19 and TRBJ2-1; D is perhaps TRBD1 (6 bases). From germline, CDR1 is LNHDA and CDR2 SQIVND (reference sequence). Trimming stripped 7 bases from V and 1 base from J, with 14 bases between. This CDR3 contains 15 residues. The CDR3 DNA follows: TGTGCCAGTATGCCAAGGACAGATTCCTACAATGAGCAGTTCTTC. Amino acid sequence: CASMPRTDSYNEQFF.

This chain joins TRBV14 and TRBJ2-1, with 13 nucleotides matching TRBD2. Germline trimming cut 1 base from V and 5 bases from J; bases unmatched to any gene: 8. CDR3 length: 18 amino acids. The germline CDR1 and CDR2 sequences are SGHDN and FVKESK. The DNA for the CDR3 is TGTGCCAGCAGCCAAGCTAAGACTAGCGGGAGGCCCCACAATGAGCAGTTCTTC. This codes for CASSQAKTSGRPHNEQFF.

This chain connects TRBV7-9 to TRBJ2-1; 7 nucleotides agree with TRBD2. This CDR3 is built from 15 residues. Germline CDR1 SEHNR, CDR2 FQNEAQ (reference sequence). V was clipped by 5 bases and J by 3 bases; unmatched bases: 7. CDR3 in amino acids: CASSGLRTSYNEQFF. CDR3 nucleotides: TGTGCCAGCAGCGGGCTGAGGACTAGCTACAATGAGCAGTTCTTC.

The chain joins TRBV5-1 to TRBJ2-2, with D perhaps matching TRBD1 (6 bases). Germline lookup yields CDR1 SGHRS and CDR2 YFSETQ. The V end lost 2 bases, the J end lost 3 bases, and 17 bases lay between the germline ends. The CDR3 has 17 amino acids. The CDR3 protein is CASSFISRTDYTGELFF. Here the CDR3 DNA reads TGCGCCAGCAGCTTCATTAGTAGGACAGACTACACCGGGGAGCTGTTTTTT.

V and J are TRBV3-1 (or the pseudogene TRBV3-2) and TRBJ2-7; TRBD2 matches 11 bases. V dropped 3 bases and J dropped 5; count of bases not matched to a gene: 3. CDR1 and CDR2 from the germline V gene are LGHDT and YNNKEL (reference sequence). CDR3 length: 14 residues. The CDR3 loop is CASSQTSGINEQYF. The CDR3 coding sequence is TGTGCCAGCAGCCAGACTAGCGGGATCAACGAGCAGTACTTC.

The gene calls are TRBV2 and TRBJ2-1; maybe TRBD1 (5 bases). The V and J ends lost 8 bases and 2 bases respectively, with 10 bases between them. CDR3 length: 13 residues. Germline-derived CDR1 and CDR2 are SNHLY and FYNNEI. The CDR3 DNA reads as TGTGCCAGCGCCAGGGTAACCTACAATGAGCAGTTCTTC. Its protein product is CASARVTYNEQFF.

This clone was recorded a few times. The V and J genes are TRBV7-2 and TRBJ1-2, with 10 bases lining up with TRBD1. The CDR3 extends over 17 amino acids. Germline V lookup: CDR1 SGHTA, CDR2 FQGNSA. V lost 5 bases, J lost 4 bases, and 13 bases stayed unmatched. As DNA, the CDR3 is TGTGCCAGCAGCCAAATCCACAGGAGGACAGGGGGCTATGGCTACACCTTC. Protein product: CASSQIHRRTGGYGYTF.

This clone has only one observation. The chain's CDR3 is CAISEESSQPQHF. The CDR3 DNA reads TGTGCCATCAGTGAAGAGTCTTCCCAGCCCCAGCATTTT. The V and J genes are TRBV10-3 and TRBJ1-5; D remains ambiguous. Trimming cost V 3 bases and J 7 bases, with 10 bases left between them. Germline values: CDR1 ENHRY, CDR2 SYGVKD. CDR3 length: 13 residues.

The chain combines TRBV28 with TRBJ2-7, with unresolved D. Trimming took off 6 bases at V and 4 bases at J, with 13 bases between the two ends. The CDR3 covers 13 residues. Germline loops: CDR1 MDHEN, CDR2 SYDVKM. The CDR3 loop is CASSRPRFYEQYF. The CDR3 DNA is TGTGCCAGCAGCCGCCCTAGATTTTACGAGCAGTACTTC.

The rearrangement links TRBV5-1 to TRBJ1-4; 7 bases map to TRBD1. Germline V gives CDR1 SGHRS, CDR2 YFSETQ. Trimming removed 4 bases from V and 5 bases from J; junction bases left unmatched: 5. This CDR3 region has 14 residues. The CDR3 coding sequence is TGCGCCAGCAGCCCGTGGGACAGAAATGAAAAACTGTTTTTT. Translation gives CASSPWDRNEKLFF.

The CDR3 reads CASSQAESRVATEAFF. The CDR3 DNA reads TGTGCCAGCTCACAGGCGGAGAGCAGGGTTGCCACTGAAGCTTTCTTT. The chain is built from TRBV18 and TRBJ1-1, with a possible D match to TRBD1 (5 bases). Germline CDR1 reads KGHSH; CDR2 reads LQKENI. Trimming left V 4 bases short and J 4 bases short, with 19 bases between. CDR3 size: 16 residues.